The rows below give T cell receptor beta chains drawn from one sample of a study of T cell responses to AZD1222 COVID-19 vaccine. Libraries were prepared by immunoSEQ multiplex PCR; TCRdb keeps only in-frame clonotypes and omits some of them. The table has 150,000 to 200,000 clones, more than 80% seen once. The material was peripheral blood, obtained on day 0 of AZD1222 vaccination. These receptors were collected from an adult in good health. The CDR3 runs from the conserved cysteine through the conserved F or W. D genes are given only for firm matches. The listing skips clone size in some rows; elsewhere it reads once, few, many or a size class.

v_gene: TRBV29-1; d_gene: NA; abundance: NA; j_gene: TRBJ2-5; CDR3nt: TGCAGCGTAGCCAGGCAGCCTAACCTCCAAGAGACCCAGTACTTC; CDR3aa: CSVARQPNLQETQYF
v_gene: TRBV23-1; d_gene: NA; abundance: NA; j_gene: TRBJ2-2; CDR3nt: TGCGCCAGCGGGTATAGTAGGGGCGGCACCGGGGAGCTGTTTTTT; CDR3aa: CASGYSRGGTGELFF
v_gene: TRBV23-1; d_gene: NA; abundance: NA; j_gene: TRBJ1-1; CDR3nt: TGCGCCAGCAGTCAATCCGAGTTGATGGACAGATATCTGTTGGGCACTGAAGCTTTCTTT; CDR3aa: CASSQSELMDRYLLGTEAFF
v_gene: TRBV3-1/TRBV3-2; d_gene: TRBD1; abundance: NA; j_gene: TRBJ2-7; CDR3nt: TGTGCCAGCAGCCCGTACGGGACAGGGATAAACTACGAGCAGTACTTC; CDR3aa: CASSPYGTGINYEQYF
v_gene: TRBV11-3; d_gene: TRBD1; abundance: once; j_gene: TRBJ1-1; CDR3nt: TGTGCCAGCAGCTTAGGACAGGGGCTGAACACTGAAGCTTTCTTT; CDR3aa: CASSLGQGLNTEAFF
v_gene: TRBV19; d_gene: NA; abundance: NA; j_gene: TRBJ2-1; CDR3nt: TGTGCCAGTAGTATAGTGGATGAGCAGTTCTTC; CDR3aa: CASSIVDEQFF
v_gene: TRBV7-9; d_gene: TRBD2; abundance: NA; j_gene: TRBJ2-3; CDR3nt: TGTGCCAGCACCGTGGGAGGGTTGGCTGATACGCAGTATTTT; CDR3aa: CASTVGGLADTQYF
v_gene: TRBV6-2/TRBV6-3; d_gene: TRBD2; abundance: few; j_gene: TRBJ2-2; CDR3nt: TGTGCCAGCAGTTACTCGAAGCTAGCGGGAGGGATAAGTACCGGGGAGCTGTTTTTT; CDR3aa: CASSYSKLAGGISTGELFF
v_gene: TRBV15; d_gene: NA; abundance: NA; j_gene: TRBJ2-1; CDR3nt: TGTGCCACCAGCAGAGATGGTACAGGGTATATCAGTGAGCAGTTCTTC; CDR3aa: CATSRDGTGYISEQFF
v_gene: TRBV29-1; d_gene: NA; abundance: NA; j_gene: TRBJ1-3; CDR3nt: TGCAGCGCTCAACAAAGCTCTGGAAACACCATATATTTT; CDR3aa: CSAQQSSGNTIYF
v_gene: TRBV10-3; d_gene: TRBD1; abundance: NA; j_gene: TRBJ2-4; CDR3nt: TGTGCCATCAGTGAGGGGTACAGGGGAGCCAAAAACATTCAGTACTTC; CDR3aa: CAISEGYRGAKNIQYF
v_gene: TRBV15; d_gene: TRBD1; abundance: medium-sized; j_gene: TRBJ2-7; CDR3nt: TGTGCCACCAGCGCCGCCGGGGACAGCTCCTACGAGCAGTACTTC; CDR3aa: CATSAAGDSSYEQYF
v_gene: TRBV19; d_gene: TRBD1; abundance: NA; j_gene: TRBJ1-5; CDR3nt: TGTGCCAGTAGTATAGGGGGGGGGACAGGGTCTAATAGCAATCAGCCCCAGCATTTT; CDR3aa: CASSIGGGTGSNSNQPQHF
v_gene: TRBV29-1; d_gene: TRBD2; abundance: once; j_gene: TRBJ2-1; CDR3nt: TGCAGCGGGCGGCCCCCCGGGACTAGCGGGAGCAATGAGCAGTTCTTC; CDR3aa: CSGRPPGTSGSNEQFF
v_gene: TRBV9; d_gene: NA; abundance: NA; j_gene: TRBJ1-4; CDR3nt: TGTGCCAGCAGCTCCCGTGGGGGGCGTAATGAAAAACTGTTTTTT; CDR3aa: CASSSRGGRNEKLFF
v_gene: TRBV7-2; d_gene: NA; abundance: NA; j_gene: TRBJ2-7; CDR3nt: TGTGCCAGCAGCCTCCGGGTTTACGAGCAGTACTTC; CDR3aa: CASSLRVYEQYF
v_gene: TRBV6-1; d_gene: TRBD1; abundance: NA; j_gene: TRBJ1-5; CDR3nt: TGTGCCAGCAGTGAAGCGCAAGGACAGGGGTGGTTTGGCAATCAGCCCCAGCATTTT; CDR3aa: CASSEAQGQGWFGNQPQHF
v_gene: TRBV19; d_gene: TRBD1; abundance: NA; j_gene: TRBJ1-1; CDR3nt: TGTGCCAGTGGCCTGTCTACAGGGGTTACTGAAGCTTTCTTT; CDR3aa: CASGLSTGVTEAFF
v_gene: TRBV14; d_gene: NA; abundance: few; j_gene: TRBJ2-1; CDR3nt: TGTGCCAGCAGCCCCATAAGCTACAATGAGCAGTTCTTC; CDR3aa: CASSPISYNEQFF
v_gene: TRBV3-1/TRBV3-2; d_gene: TRBD2; abundance: NA; j_gene: TRBJ2-7; CDR3nt: TGTGCCAGCAGCCAAGTTGTTCTAGCGGGAGTGTCTGACTACGAGCAGTACTTC; CDR3aa: CASSQVVLAGVSDYEQYF
v_gene: TRBV5-4; d_gene: TRBD1; abundance: NA; j_gene: TRBJ2-7; CDR3nt: TGTGCCAGCAGCGCAGACAGGGGGCGCGAGCAGTACTTC; CDR3aa: CASSADRGREQYF
v_gene: TRBV2; d_gene: NA; abundance: once; j_gene: TRBJ2-7; CDR3nt: TGTGCCAGCGGATGGTACTCCTACGAGCAGTACTTC; CDR3aa: CASGWYSYEQYF
v_gene: TRBV19; d_gene: TRBD2; abundance: NA; j_gene: TRBJ2-1; CDR3nt: TGTGCCAGTAGATTGGGTAGCGGGAGAGTGGATGAGCAGTTCTTC; CDR3aa: CASRLGSGRVDEQFF
v_gene: TRBV24-1; d_gene: NA; abundance: NA; j_gene: TRBJ2-7; CDR3nt: TGTGCCACCAGTGATTTGCAGGGGGAGCAGTACTTC; CDR3aa: CATSDLQGEQYF
v_gene: TRBV7-6; d_gene: TRBD1; abundance: NA; j_gene: TRBJ2-3; CDR3nt: TGTGCCAGCAGCTGGGATCCGACAGGGATTATCACAGATACGCAGTATTTT; CDR3aa: CASSWDPTGIITDTQYF
v_gene: TRBV19; d_gene: NA; abundance: NA; j_gene: TRBJ1-1; CDR3nt: TGTGCCAGTAGTCGGTCCTTTGGAGCTTTCTTT; CDR3aa: CASSRSFGAFF